The 5 T cell receptor beta chains below were found in one sample sequenced in a study of blood T cells in healthy people across ages. Combining a sample-barcoded 5' primer with a J-beta primer mix, a second PCR ran for roughly 7 to 12 cycles. MiXCR, applied by TCRdb to the 5' RACE reads, yields one record per CDR3 protein. Among some 850,000 distinct CDR3 sequences listed, 20% to 30% were seen once. This sample was shared with a second study, whose subject was T cells of mothers and their children.

The material sequenced was blood. The receptors originated from a boy between 5 and 17 years old in good health.

This clonotype was detected once. One junction end disagrees with the germline gene, perhaps due to a read error. The chain combines TRBV6-1 with TRBJ2-3; 10 bases agree with TRBD2. This CDR3 spans 16 amino acids. Germline assignment: CDR1 MNHNS and CDR2 SASEGT. The chain's CDR3 is CATSRTSSGGADTQYF. In DNA form, the CDR3 reads TGTGCCACCAGTCGGACGTCTAGCGGGGGAGCAGATACGCAGTATTTT.

The chain employs TRBV9 and TRBJ2-1, with 10 bases fitting TRBD2. The CDR3 runs to 16 residues. V lost 0 bases, J lost 6 bases, and 6 bases stayed unmatched. The germline CDR1 and CDR2 sequences are SGDLS and YYNGEE. The CDR3 protein is CASSVALAGIGNEQFF. CDR3 DNA sequence: TGTGCCAGCAGCGTAGCACTAGCGGGGATTGGCAATGAGCAGTTCTTC. The full variable domain, with the rest looked up from reference TRBV9 and TRBJ2-1, is DSGVTQTPKHLITATGQRVTLRCSPRSGDLSVYWYQQSLDQGLQFLIQYYNGEERAKGNILERFSAQQFPDLHSELNLSSLELGDSALYFCASSVALAGIGNEQFFGPGTRLTVL.

Concerning this clonotype itself: Germline is not matched at one junction end, which may reflect a read error. The rearrangement uses TRBV29-1 and TRBJ2-2; 7 nucleotides match TRBD2. Germline CDR1 reads SQVTM; CDR2 reads ANQGSEA. The CDR3 extends over 14 amino acids. The chain's CDR3 is CSVAAGKNTEELFF. The CDR3 nucleotides are TGCAGCGTTGCAGCGGGGAAGAACACCGAGGAGCTGTTTTTT.

This clonotype occurred a few times. The rearrangement joins TRBV5-5 to TRBJ2-5, with 7 bases aligning to TRBD2. V shed 4 bases and J 2 bases; nucleotides not matched to a gene: 8. Looked up from germline, CDR1 is SGHKS and CDR2 is YYEKEE (reference sequence). The CDR3 has 15 residues. CDR3 coding DNA: TGTGCCAGCAGCGGGGGGGTGTCTAGTCAAGAGACCCAGTACTTC. This encodes CASSGGVSSQETQYF. Drawing the rest from reference TRBV5-5 and TRBJ2-5, the complete variable domain is DAGVTQSPTHLIKTRGQQVTLRCSPISGHKSVSWYQQVLGQGPQFIFQYYEKEERGRGNFPDRFSARQFPNYSSELNVNALLLGDSALYLCASSGGVSSQETQYFGPGTRLLVL.

The chain couples TRBV20-1 to TRBJ2-5; TRBD2 matches at 9 bases. The better agreement between TRBJ2-7 and the DNA end casts doubt on the J call. CDR3 length equals 17 residues. The V gene's germline CDR1 is DFQATT and CDR2 SNEGSKA (reference sequence). Here the CDR3 reads CSARDPGGSGGPYEQYF. The CDR3 DNA is TGCAGTGCTAGAGATCCCGGTGGTAGCGGGGGCCCCTACGAGCAGTACTTC.